The present T cell receptor beta chain was sequenced within a study of T cell responses to AZD1222 COVID-19 vaccine. Study results and caveats: Vaccination with two AZD1222 doses was followed by a rise in Spike-specific TCR breadth and depth.

Sequencing was performed with immunoSEQ multiplex PCR; in TCRdb, only in-frame clones are kept and a portion is missing. This table holds around 70,000 clones, 79% found once. Regarding this clone: No antigen is known for it.

This CDR3 is built from 12 residues. The V gene's germline CDR1 is SGHAT and CDR2 FQNNGV. Trimming pared 5 bases from V and 2 bases from J, leaving 6 bases between. The receptor was isolated from an adult in good health. This rearrangement joins TRBV11-2 to TRBJ1-1; D unclear. The sequenced sample was peripheral blood, obtained on day 0 of MenACWY control vaccination. CDR3 DNA sequence: TGTGCCAGCAGCACATTAAACACTGAAGCTTTCTTT. Protein sequence: CASSTLNTEAFF.